The 27 T cell receptor beta chains given below trace back to one sample, sequenced in a study of T cell responses to AZD1222 COVID-19 vaccine. This table comes from immunoSEQ multiplex PCR, and its TCRdb copy is limited to in-frame clones, with some not included. The sample yields approximately 110,000 clones, around 87% seen once. The sample consisted of peripheral blood, taken on day 0 of AZD1222 vaccination. Receptor source: an adult in good health.

This sequence joins TRBV3-1 (or the pseudogene TRBV3-2) and TRBJ2-3, with a tentative D call TRBD2 (5 bases). The CDR3 extends over 14 amino acids. Germline V gene sequence: CDR1 LGHDT, CDR2 YNNKEL (reference sequence). V lost 3 bases, J lost 9 bases, and 16 bases lay in between. For the CDR3, the DNA is TGTGCCAGCAGCCACCGGTCGGACTCGAGGACGCAGTATTTT. Residues: CASSHRSDSRTQYF.

The CDR3 nucleotides read TGTGCCAGCAGCTTGCCTCGCGGGGGGTTTTCCGAGCAGTACTTC. It yields the protein CASSLPRGGFSEQYF. J is TRBJ2-7 and V is TRBV7-9, with 8 bases that match TRBD2. Germline CDR1 and CDR2: SEHNR and FQNEAQ (reference sequence). V lost 3 bases and J lost 6; bases outside the gene matches: 10. CDR3 length: 15 amino acids.

The chain carries TRBV6-5 and TRBJ2-5; 8 bases are shared with TRBD1. Germline V lookup: CDR1 MNHEY, CDR2 SVGAGI. The ends lost 6 bases at V and 5 bases at J; junction bases unmatched: 8. CDR3 length equals 14 residues. The CDR3: CASRGRTGRETQYF. The CDR3 DNA sequence: TGTGCCAGCAGAGGGAGGACAGGGAGGGAGACCCAGTACTTC.

The DNA for the CDR3 is TGTGCCAGCACACAAGGACAGGGTCATAATTCACCCCTCCACTTT. As protein: CASTQGQGHNSPLHF. V and J are TRBV2 and TRBJ1-6; 8 nucleotides agree with TRBD1. Germline V gene lookup returns CDR1 SNHLY and CDR2 FYNNEI. V trimming: 7 bases; J trimming: 5 bases; junction bases outside the gene matches: 7. This CDR3 is built from 15 residues. Filled out from reference TRBV2 and TRBJ1-6, the complete variable domain reads EPEVTQTPSHQVTQMGQEVILRCVPISNHLYFYWYRQILGQKVEFLVSFYNNEISEKSEIFDDQFSVERPDGSNFTLKIRSTKLEDSAMYFCASTQGQGHNSPLHFGNGTRLTVT.

The table lists this clone with a count of one. The CDR3 region is CASTGGQGARYEQYF. The CDR3, as DNA: TGTGCCAGCACTGGGGGACAGGGGGCAAGGTACGAGCAGTACTTC. This chain joins TRBV6-5 and TRBJ2-7; the match to TRBD1 covers 12 bases. Germline V gene data show CDR1 as MNHEY and CDR2 as SVGAGI. The CDR3 totals 15 residues. Trimming removed 7 bases from V and 4 bases from J; junction bases left unmatched: 8.

V usage is TRBV3-1 (or the pseudogene TRBV3-2) and J usage is TRBJ2-7, with TRBD2 identical over 9 bases. Germline CDR1 LGHDT, CDR2 YNNKEL (reference sequence). Trimming cost V 4 bases and J 1 base; bases outside gene matches: 2. CDR3 size: 14 residues. The CDR3 reads CASSLAGGSYEQYF. In nucleotides, the CDR3 is TGTGCCAGCAGCCTTGCGGGGGGGTCCTACGAGCAGTACTTC.

Points on this clone: One end of the junction does not line up with germline, which may come from a read error. The chain carries TRBV6-8 and TRBJ1-4; no firm D call. This CDR3 has 19 amino acids. Germline CDR1 MNHGY, CDR2 SAAAGT. CDR3 DNA: TGTGCCAGCAGTTTCAAATTTACGTTCGTGAGGGTTATGATGATAAGAGAGCATTTT. This translates into CASSFKFTFVRVMMIREHF.

This clone occurred once. J is TRBJ1-2 and V is TRBV2, with D hard to call. Trimming shortened V by 1 base and J by 8 bases, and 14 bases separated the two germline ends. Germline V gene sequence: CDR1 SNHLY, CDR2 FYNNEI. This CDR3 spans 14 amino acids. The CDR3 loop reads CASSEGARVGGYTF. CDR3 DNA sequence: TGTGCCAGCAGTGAAGGGGCGAGAGTCGGGGGCTACACCTTC.

This chain joins TRBV10-2 and TRBJ1-5, with D possibly TRBD1 on 5 matching bases. CDR3 size: 21 residues. From germline, CDR1 is WSHSY and CDR2 SAAADI. V shed 0 bases and J shed 0 bases, with 24 bases lying between them. The CDR3 loop reads CASSESSLRGQGTFSNQPQHF. The CDR3, as DNA: TGCGCCAGCAGTGAGTCGAGTCTCCGGGGCCAGGGTACCTTTAGCAATCAGCCCCAGCATTTT.

The chain joins TRBV7-6 to TRBJ1-2; 9 bases fit TRBD1. The CDR3 length is 18 residues. V was clipped by 2 bases and J by 6 bases; unmatched bases: 16. The V gene's germline CDR1 is SGHVS and CDR2 FNYEAQ. CDR3 DNA: TGTGCCAGCAGCTTAAACCCGGGACAGGGAACAGGATCGCATGGCTACACCTTC. Amino acids: CASSLNPGQGTGSHGYTF.

The CDR3 loop reads CASSAHSGGPSYEQYF. The DNA of the CDR3 is TGTGCCAGCAGCGCACATAGCGGGGGGCCATCCTACGAGCAGTACTTC. The chain couples TRBV9 to TRBJ2-7; TRBD2 matches 10 bases. Germline CDR1 is SGDLS and CDR2 is YYNGEE. Trimming removed 3 bases from V and 1 base from J; junction bases left unmatched: 7. The CDR3 loop spans 16 amino acids.

The chain joins TRBV5-1 to TRBJ2-5; D might be TRBD2 (6 bases). The germline V gene has CDR1 SGHRS and CDR2 YFSETQ. This CDR3 has 14 amino acids. Deletions cut 0 bases from V and 5 bases from J, with 11 bases between. The CDR3 protein is CASSLGTGLETQYF. CDR3 coding DNA: TGCGCCAGCAGCTTGGGGACGGGACTGGAGACCCAGTACTTC.

The chain employs TRBV6-2 or TRBV6-3 and TRBJ1-2; 9 bases map to TRBD1. This CDR3 contains 13 residues. Germline loops: CDR1 MNHEY, CDR2 SVGEGT. V lost 5 bases, J lost 8 bases, and 6 bases stayed unmatched. CDR3 sequence: CASSRTGEGGYTF. The CDR3 DNA is TGTGCCAGCAGTCGGACAGGGGAAGGAGGCTACACCTTC.

This sequence joins TRBV2 and TRBJ2-3; 14 nucleotides match TRBD2. CDR1 and CDR2 (germline): SNHLY, FYNNEI. V dropped 5 bases and J dropped 4; count of bases not matched to a gene: 5. This CDR3 region has 16 residues. The CDR3 here is CASSRLAGGQADTQYF. In DNA form, the CDR3 reads TGTGCCAGCAGTAGACTAGCGGGGGGGCAGGCAGATACGCAGTATTTT.

The chain is built from TRBV2 and TRBJ1-2; D is possibly TRBD1 (5 bases). The V end lost 8 bases, the J end lost 2 bases, and 12 bases lay between the germline ends. The CDR3 has 13 amino acids. CDR1 is SNHLY and CDR2 is FYNNEI in the germline V gene. The CDR3 DNA sequence: TGTGCCAGCGATGGGGCAGCCAACTATGGCTACACCTTC. Translation: CASDGAANYGYTF.

This chain links TRBV18 with TRBJ2-2; perhaps TRBD1 as D (5 bases). The CDR3 runs 15 residues. From germline, CDR1 is KGHSH and CDR2 LQKENI. The ends were cut back, 5 bases at V and 6 bases at J, with 16 bases in the middle. The CDR3 DNA follows: TGTGCCAGCTCAGCTCTTCAGGGTATCTCCGGGGAGCTGTTTTTT. This sequence encodes CASSALQGISGELFF.

The chain couples TRBV18 to TRBJ2-3; the D gene is possibly TRBD1 (6 bases). This CDR3 is 15 amino acids long. V lost 2 bases, J lost 2 bases, and 11 bases lay in between. CDR1 is KGHSH and CDR2 is LQKENI in the germline V gene. CDR3 amino acids: CASSPVTGITDTQYF. The CDR3 DNA follows: TGTGCCAGCTCACCAGTGACAGGAATCACAGATACGCAGTATTTT.

The rearrangement links TRBV19 to TRBJ2-7, with a tentative D call TRBD1 (5 bases). The ends were cut back, 3 bases at V and 2 bases at J, with 8 bases in the middle. The CDR3 loop spans 13 amino acids. CDR1 and CDR2 from the germline V gene are LNHDA and SQIVND (reference sequence). The CDR3 loop is CASSIDSTYEQYF. CDR3 DNA: TGTGCCAGTAGTATTGACAGCACCTACGAGCAGTACTTC.

The V and J genes are TRBV4-1 and TRBJ2-5, with D unresolved. The CDR3 runs 13 residues. V shed 4 bases and J shed 4 bases, with 10 bases lying between them. From germline, CDR1 is MGHRA and CDR2 YSYEKL. CDR3 sequence reads: CASSPKRPETQYF. The CDR3 DNA sequence: TGCGCCAGCAGCCCCAAAAGACCAGAGACCCAGTACTTC.

The chain carries TRBV7-2 and TRBJ2-7, with D hard to call. Germline CDR1 reads SGHTA; CDR2 reads FQGNSA. Trimming left V 5 bases short and J 2 bases short, with 13 bases between. The CDR3 contains 14 residues. The CDR3 reads CASSPVTAAYEQYF. CDR3 in DNA: TGTGCCAGCAGCCCCGTAACAGCCGCCTACGAGCAGTACTTC. Combining the CDR3 with reference TRBV7-2 and TRBJ2-7 gives the whole variable domain GAGVSQSPSNKVTEKGKDVELRCDPISGHTALYWYRQSLGQGLEFLIYFQGNSAPDKSGLPSDRFSAERTGGSVSTLTIQRTQQEDSAVYLCASSPVTAAYEQYFGPGTRLTVT.

This clone was counted a few times. This chain connects TRBV4-1 to TRBJ1-5; D ambiguous. The CDR3 loop spans 16 amino acids. V lost 4 bases, J lost 7 bases, and 20 bases lay in between. Looked up from germline, CDR1 is MGHRA and CDR2 is YSYEKL. DNA for the CDR3: TGCGCCAGCAGCCGAACCGTCACTCGGGGTTCCCAGCCCCAGCATTTT. It codes for CASSRTVTRGSQPQHF.

The chain links TRBV19 to TRBJ2-7; possible D gene TRBD1, 5 bases. Trimming removed 6 bases from V and 1 base from J, with 16 bases in between. Germline CDR1 is LNHDA and CDR2 is SQIVND (reference sequence). The CDR3 length is 15 residues. In DNA, the CDR3 is TGTGCCAGTAGCCCTATAGGGGCAGTTTCCTACGAGCAGTACTTC. This translates into CASSPIGAVSYEQYF.

This chain joins TRBV27 and TRBJ2-7; D is ambiguous. V dropped 2 bases and J dropped 0 bases, with 5 bases sitting between them. This CDR3 is 13 amino acids long. Germline CDR1 is MNHEY and CDR2 is SMNVEV (reference sequence). This CDR3 is CASSLRISYEQYF. The CDR3 region has the DNA TGTGCCAGCAGTTTAAGGATCTCCTACGAGCAGTACTTC.

This clone showed up just once. V usage is TRBV19 and J usage is TRBJ1-3, with 8 nucleotides matching TRBD1. V trimming: 7 bases; J trimming: 4 bases; junction bases outside the gene matches: 9. Germline lookup yields CDR1 LNHDA and CDR2 SQIVND (reference sequence). This CDR3 is 15 amino acids long. DNA of the CDR3: TGTGCCAGTACCCCATGGCAGGGGGCAGGAAACACCATATATTTT. This codes for CASTPWQGAGNTIYF.

The V gene is TRBV7-2, the J gene TRBJ1-3; 8 bases fit TRBD1. Trimming cost V 4 bases and J 0 bases; bases outside gene matches: 14. Germline lookup yields CDR1 SGHTA and CDR2 FQGNSA. CDR3 length: 19 residues. CDR3 amino acids: CASSSHSIRTGSSGNTIYF. CDR3 nucleotide sequence: TGTGCCAGCAGCTCGCACTCAATTAGGACAGGGAGCTCTGGAAACACCATATATTTT.

Here the CDR3 reads CASSPRGTGMNTEAFF. The CDR3 region has the DNA TGTGCCAGCAGCCCCCGAGGTACAGGGATGAACACTGAAGCTTTCTTT. The chain has TRBV7-9 and TRBJ1-1, with D possibly matching TRBD1 (6 bases). The germline gives CDR1 SEHNR, CDR2 FQNEAQ (reference sequence). The V gene lost 5 bases and the J gene lost 0 bases, with 16 bases spanning the gap. The CDR3 spans 16 residues.

The chain recombines TRBV9 with TRBJ2-7, with TRBD1 matching over 11 bases. This CDR3 has 14 amino acids. V lost 4 bases and J lost 6; bases outside the gene matches: 6. Looked up from germline, CDR1 is SGDLS and CDR2 is YYNGEE. CDR3 DNA: TGTGCCAGCAGCCAGGGACAGGGGGAAACCGAGCAGTACTTC. Translation gives CASSQGQGETEQYF.